The 24 T cell receptor beta chains reported below all come from one sample, sequenced in a study of response to subunit inactivated influenza vaccine. A single record per CDR3 protein comes from TCRdb applying MiXCR to the RT-PCR reads. This table holds about 530,000 distinct CDR3 sequences, 10% to 15% found once. The sample in question was PBMCs from blood, obtained 40 to 50 days after vaccination. The receptors stem from a middle-aged man who received an inactivated influenza vaccine.

Only a few counts were recorded for this clonotype. The V call is TRBV6-1, the J call TRBJ2-1, with 7 bases fitting TRBD1. CDR1 is MNHNS, CDR2 SASEGT, per germline. CDR3 size: 13 residues. V trimming: 6 bases; J trimming: 3 bases; junction bases outside the gene matches: 2. The CDR3, as DNA: TGTGCCAGCAGGGGGACAGACTACAATGAGCAGTTCTTC. It encodes CASRGTDYNEQFF.

This clonotype has a handful of counts. The chain couples TRBV12-3 or TRBV12-4 to TRBJ1-5; the match to TRBD1 covers 9 bases. The CDR3 covers 13 residues. With 4 bases clipped from V and 7 bases from J, the junction kept 2 bases outside the gene matches. CDR3 in amino acids: CASSWDRVQPQHF. CDR3 sequence (DNA): TGTGCCAGCAGTTGGGACAGGGTACAGCCCCAGCATTTT.

This clonotype was detected only a few times. This sequence joins TRBV12-3 or TRBV12-4 and TRBJ2-7, with D maybe TRBD1 (6 bases). This CDR3 is built from 15 residues. V was pared by 0 bases and J by 3 bases, with 12 bases between. CDR3 DNA: TGTGCCAGCAGTTTAGCGGTGACAGGTGTCTACGAGCAGTACTTC. This gives the protein CASSLAVTGVYEQYF.

The chain uses TRBV27 and TRBJ1-2; 7 bases match TRBD1. V lost 4 bases and J lost 0; bases outside the gene matches: 8. There are 16 residues in the CDR3. The germline gives CDR1 MNHEY, CDR2 SMNVEV (reference sequence). CDR3 amino acids: CASSSDRVGANYGYTF. CDR3 sequence (DNA): TGTGCCAGCAGTTCCGACAGGGTTGGAGCTAACTATGGCTACACCTTC.

This clonotype has at least ten counts. V gene TRBV20-1 combines with J gene TRBJ2-3; D not certain. The CDR3 is 15 amino acids. The V and J ends lost 0 bases and 4 bases respectively, with 14 bases between them. CDR1 is DFQATT, CDR2 SNEGSKA, per germline (reference sequence). This CDR3 reads CSARDSALLPDTQYF. DNA of the CDR3: TGCAGTGCTAGAGATTCCGCCCTCCTCCCAGATACGCAGTATTTT.

This clonotype was observed a handful of times. V and J are TRBV20-1 and TRBJ1-2; tentatively, D is TRBD1 (6 bases). Trimming removed 6 bases at V and 4 bases at J, with 15 bases between. Per germline, CDR1 DFQATT and CDR2 SNEGSKA (reference sequence). CDR3 length: 13 amino acids. The CDR3 nucleotides are TGCAGTGCCGGAGAGGGGGAGGGCTATGGCTACACCTTC. This gives the protein CSAGEGEGYGYTF.

The chain recombines TRBV7-3 with TRBJ2-2; possibly TRBD1 or TRBD2 for D (5 bases each). This CDR3 contains 16 residues. Germline-derived CDR1 and CDR2 are SGHTA and FQGTGA. Trimming took off 6 bases at V and 7 bases at J, with 21 bases between the two ends. CDR3 loop: CASRKMGLADGGELFF. DNA of the CDR3: TGTGCCAGCAGGAAGATGGGGCTAGCTGACGGCGGGGAGCTGTTTTTT. The full variable domain, its missing parts supplied by reference TRBV7-3 and TRBJ2-2, is GAGVSQTPSNKVTEKGKYVELRCDPISGHTALYWYRQSLGQGPEFLIYFQGTGAADDSGLPNDRFFAVRPEGSVSTLKIQRTERGDSAVYLCASRKMGLADGGELFFGEGSRLTVL.

This clonotype was observed at least ten times. V is TRBV5-1 and J is TRBJ2-5; TRBD2 might be the D (5 bases). This CDR3 comprises 14 residues. Looked up from germline, CDR1 is SGHRS and CDR2 is YFSETQ. V was trimmed by 4 bases and J by 1 base, leaving 11 bases between them. CDR3 sequence: CASSRTLAQETQYF. The CDR3 nucleotides read TGCGCCAGCAGCAGGACCCTAGCCCAAGAGACCCAGTACTTC.

This clonotype was recorded only once. This rearrangement joins TRBV4-3 to TRBJ2-5; 10 bases map to TRBD2. The CDR3 is 17 amino acids. Germline V lookup: CDR1 LGHNA, CDR2 YSLEER. V shed 0 bases and J 3 bases; nucleotides not matched to a gene: 7. The DNA of the CDR3 is TGCGCCAGCAGCCAAGAAATCGGGCTAGCGGGAGAAGAGACCCAGTACTTC. This sequence encodes CASSQEIGLAGEETQYF.

This clonotype was counted at least ten times. The chain uses TRBV4-2 and TRBJ1-1; no clear D. CDR1 is LGHNA, CDR2 YNFKEQ, per germline. The V gene lost 0 bases and the J gene lost 4 bases, with 9 bases spanning the gap. This CDR3 spans 14 amino acids. The CDR3: CASSQDRRVTEAFF. The CDR3 nucleotides read TGTGCCAGCAGCCAAGATCGGAGGGTCACTGAAGCTTTCTTT.

This clonotype was recorded a few times. The chain links TRBV12-3 or TRBV12-4 to TRBJ2-3; D not resolved. The CDR3 covers 13 residues. The V end was cut by 6 bases, the J end by 3 bases, with 10 bases between. The CDR3 coding sequence is TGTGCCAGCAGATCCCGTCGAACAGATACGCAGTATTTT. The encoded protein is CASRSRRTDTQYF.

The chain links TRBV10-3 to TRBJ2-7, with 8 positions matching TRBD2. Germline CDR1 is ENHRY and CDR2 is SYGVKD. This CDR3 has 13 amino acids. Unmatched junction bases numbered 8, after V lost 10 bases and J lost 3 bases. The CDR3 region has the DNA TGTGCCACCAGCCGGGAGGGCCTCTACGAGCAGTACTTC. As protein: CATSREGLYEQYF.

The chain joins TRBV20-1 to TRBJ2-5, with D possibly matching TRBD1 (5 bases). CDR1 DFQATT and CDR2 SNEGSKA come from the germline V gene (reference sequence). The CDR3 loop spans 13 amino acids. The V end lost 3 bases, the J end lost 5 bases, and 13 bases lay between the germline ends. The DNA for the CDR3 is TGCAGTGCTAGGCACGACTCAGGGGAGACCCAGTACTTC. This gives the protein CSARHDSGETQYF.

V and J are TRBV3-1 and TRBJ2-3; D may be TRBD2 (6 bases). The CDR3 sequence is 15 residues long. Deletions cut 4 bases from V and 6 bases from J, with 17 bases between. The germline V gene has CDR1 LGHDT and CDR2 YNNKEL (reference sequence). Here the CDR3 DNA reads TGTGCCAGCAGCCCCGGGTCTAGGGGACTCGATACGCAGTATTTT. Its protein product is CASSPGSRGLDTQYF.

This clonotype appeared a few times. The chain's CDR3 is CASSLGGGSGFLAKNIQYF. CDR3 bases: TGTGCCAGCAGCTTAGGGGGAGGGTCGGGCTTTCTAGCCAAAAACATTCAGTACTTC. This sequence joins TRBV11-2 and TRBJ2-4; TRBD2 matches 7 bases. V dropped 1 base and J dropped 0; count of bases not matched to a gene: 12. The germline V gene encodes CDR1 SGHAT and CDR2 FQNNGV. CDR3 length: 19 amino acids.

This clonotype was observed a few times. The V gene is TRBV12-3 or TRBV12-4, the J gene TRBJ2-7, with TRBD2 matching over 9 bases. V lost 5 bases and J lost 3; bases outside the gene matches: 11. The CDR3 has 16 residues. The DNA for the CDR3 is TGTGCCAGCAGTCGATATCTGACTAGCGGATACTACGAGCAGTACTTC. Protein sequence: CASSRYLTSGYYEQYF.

The rearrangement uses TRBV3-1 and TRBJ2-7, with a weak D call TRBD1 (6 bases). V lost 4 bases to trimming and J lost 0 bases, with 13 bases between them. The CDR3 covers 15 residues. CDR1 is LGHDT and CDR2 is YNNKEL in the germline V gene (reference sequence). DNA of the CDR3: TGTGCCAGCAGCCCCCTGACAGGCGCCTCCTACGAGCAGTACTTC. This translates into CASSPLTGASYEQYF.

This clonotype was counted a few times. The CDR3 sequence: CASSLMTSGYTGELFF. DNA for the CDR3: TGTGCCAGCAGCTTAATGACTAGCGGATACACCGGGGAGCTGTTTTTT. V and J are TRBV11-2 and TRBJ2-2, with 9 bases that match TRBD2. CDR3 length equals 16 residues. The trim removed 2 bases at V and 3 bases at J, leaving 4 bases unmatched. The germline CDR1 and CDR2 sequences are SGHAT and FQNNGV.

This clonotype has only a few counts. Written as DNA, the CDR3 is TGTGCCAGCAGTCATACTAGCGGGAGGGGCAATGAGCAGTTCTTC. It yields the protein CASSHTSGRGNEQFF. The chain is built from TRBV27 and TRBJ2-1; TRBD2 matches at 13 bases. Trimming cost V 5 bases and J 6 bases; bases outside gene matches: 4. Per the germline V gene, CDR1 is MNHEY and CDR2 is SMNVEV (reference sequence). This CDR3 is 15 amino acids long.

This clonotype was seen a handful of times. The CDR3 is CSVDLGTSTAEQYF. The CDR3 DNA is TGCAGCGTTGACCTCGGGACCTCGACCGCCGAGCAGTACTTC. The chain is built from TRBV29-1 and TRBJ2-7; D is possibly TRBD1 or TRBD2 (5 bases each). This CDR3 comprises 14 residues. The V end lost 3 bases, the J end lost 6 bases, and 18 bases lay between the germline ends. Germline CDR1 reads SQVTM; CDR2 reads ANQGSEA.

This clonotype has at least ten counts. This chain connects TRBV20-1 to TRBJ2-7; 12 nucleotides match TRBD2. The CDR3 has 16 amino acids. V lost 0 bases, J lost 2 bases, and 5 bases stayed unmatched. CDR1 and CDR2 from the germline V gene are DFQATT and SNEGSKA (reference sequence). The CDR3 region is CSARDHLAGGTYEQYF. In nucleotides, the CDR3 is TGCAGTGCTAGAGATCACCTAGCGGGAGGGACCTACGAGCAGTACTTC.

In regard to this clonotype: Mismatch with germline at one junction end may stem from a read error. This chain links TRBV6-2 or TRBV6-3 with TRBJ2-7, with TRBD1 identical over 11 bases. This CDR3 region has 15 residues. The germline V gene encodes CDR1 MNHEY and CDR2 SVGEGT. CDR3 protein: CASRLRGQGAYELYF. The CDR3 DNA follows: TGTGCCAGCAGGCTCCGAGGACAGGGGGCGTACGAGCTGTACTTC.

The rearrangement links TRBV5-1 to TRBJ2-5; 10 positions agree with TRBD1. CDR1 is SGHRS and CDR2 is YFSETQ in the germline V gene. V was pared by 4 bases and J by 1 base, with 7 bases of the junction left unmatched. The length of the CDR3 is 16 residues. The CDR3 DNA is TGCGCCAGCAGCCTGGGACAGGGGAGGTTCCAAGAGACCCAGTACTTC. Amino acids: CASSLGQGRFQETQYF.

The chain uses TRBV6-1 and TRBJ1-1, with TRBD1 as a possible D gene (6 bases). The CDR3 covers 16 residues. Germline lookup yields CDR1 MNHNS and CDR2 SASEGT. V gave up 6 bases and J gave up 3 bases, with 20 bases separating them. The CDR3 nucleotides read TGTGCCAGCAGCCGAACGATGGACAGAATTTACACTGAAGCTTTCTTT. As protein: CASSRTMDRIYTEAFF.